The subject of this entry is one T cell receptor beta chain. The CDR3 runs 14 residues. Germline lookup yields CDR1 LGHNA and CDR2 YSLEER. Trimming removed 3 bases at V and 3 bases at J, with 10 bases between. Profiling relied on immunoSEQ multiplex PCR, and the TCRdb table lists in-frame clones only, not all of them. The repertoire holds roughly 100,000 clones, with 70% to 90% as singletons. The source of the sample is a study of blood T cell repertoires in COVID-19. Study details: Specimens from acute and convalescent COVID-19 originated in the United States, Italy and Spain. Sources were T cells, B-cell-depleted T cells, or PBMCs; the material itself was cDNA or gDNA.

This chain links TRBV4-3 with TRBJ2-3, with D possibly being TRBD1 (6 bases). The clonotype was recovered from a human donor in a cohort sampled during active COVID-19. The sequencing input was peripheral blood. As DNA, the CDR3 is TGCGCCAGCAGCCAGATACAGGGAACAGATACGCAGTATTTT. Protein: CASSQIQGTDTQYF.